The T cell receptor (beta chain) under discussion was sequenced for a study of shared clonotypes between healthy human individuals. Germline V CDR1 and CDR2: SGDLS, YYNGEE. V was trimmed by 0 bases and J by 5 bases, leaving 9 bases between them. This CDR3 region has 15 residues. Profiling relied on immunoSEQ multiplex PCR, and the TCRdb table lists in-frame clones only, not all of them. Among 2 million to 2.5 million clones listed, approximately 94% were seen once. Specimen: naive CD4+ T cells sorted from blood. The subset here: CD45RA+ positively selected. This clonotype was obtained from a man between 18 and 29 years old in good health. The chain links TRBV9 to TRBJ1-6; D remains ambiguous. The CDR3 loop is CASSVEFQNNSPLHF. The CDR3 DNA is TGTGCCAGCAGCGTAGAATTTCAGAATAATTCACCCCTCCACTTT. Drawing the rest from reference TRBV9 and TRBJ1-6, the complete variable domain is DSGVTQTPKHLITATGQRVTLRCSPRSGDLSVYWYQQSLDQGLQFLIQYYNGEERAKGNILERFSAQQFPDLHSELNLSSLELGDSALYFCASSVEFQNNSPLHFGNGTRLTVT.